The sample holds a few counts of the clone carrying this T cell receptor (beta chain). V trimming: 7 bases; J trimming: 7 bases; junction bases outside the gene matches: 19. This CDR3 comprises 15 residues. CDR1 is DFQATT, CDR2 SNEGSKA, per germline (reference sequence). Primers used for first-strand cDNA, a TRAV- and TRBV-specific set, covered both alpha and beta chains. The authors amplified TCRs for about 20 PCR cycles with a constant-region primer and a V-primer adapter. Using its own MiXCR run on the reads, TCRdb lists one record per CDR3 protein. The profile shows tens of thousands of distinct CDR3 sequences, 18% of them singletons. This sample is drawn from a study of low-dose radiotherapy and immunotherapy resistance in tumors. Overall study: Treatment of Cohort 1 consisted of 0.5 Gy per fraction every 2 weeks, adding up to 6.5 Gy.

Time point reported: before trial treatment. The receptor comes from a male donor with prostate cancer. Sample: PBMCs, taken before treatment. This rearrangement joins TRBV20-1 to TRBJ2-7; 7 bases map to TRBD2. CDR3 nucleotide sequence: TGCAGTGGGGGCCGAGCGGGGCCCTCCAACTGGGAGCAGTACTTC. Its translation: CSGGRAGPSNWEQYF.